The 27 T cell receptor beta chains presented below share a single source sample, sequenced in a study of OX40 agonist ivuxolimab in advanced cancers. This table comes from immunoSEQ multiplex PCR, and its TCRdb copy is limited to in-frame clones, with some not included. This table has about 76,000 clones, roughly 85% appearing once. Source: CD4+ or CD8+ T cells sorted from blood, taken in a trial of the OX40 agonist ivuxolimab. Receptors originate from an adult with an advanced solid tumor such as melanoma, head and neck, liver or kidney cancer.

This sequence joins TRBV6-5 and TRBJ1-5, with D uncertain. Germline values: CDR1 MNHEY, CDR2 SVGAGI. This CDR3 has 15 amino acids. V lost 4 bases and J 0 bases, leaving 10 bases between the germline ends. CDR3 protein: CASSSQRNSNQPQHF. CDR3 nucleotide sequence: TGTGCCAGCAGTTCTCAGAGAAATAGCAATCAGCCCCAGCATTTT.

J is TRBJ2-7 and V is TRBV11-2, with D unresolved. Trimming removed 6 bases at V and 0 bases at J, with 21 bases between. The CDR3 has 17 residues. Per the germline V gene, CDR1 is SGHAT and CDR2 is FQNNGV. The CDR3 DNA reads TGTGCCAGCAGTTCGGGCGACGGGCGGTTGAGCTCCTACGAGCAGTACTTC. This sequence encodes CASSSGDGRLSSYEQYF. Supplemented by reference TRBV11-2 and TRBJ2-7, the full variable domain reads EAGVAQSPRYKIIEKRQSVAFWCNPISGHATLYWYQQILGQGPKLLIQFQNNGVVDDSQLPKDRFSAERLKGVDSTLKIQPAKLEDSAVYLCASSSGDGRLSSYEQYFGPGTRLTVT.

This clone was counted between two and nine times. The chain links TRBV21-1 to TRBJ1-1. TRBV21-1 is reported as a pseudogene. This CDR3 spans 13 amino acids. This CDR3 is CASSATLNTEAFF. Here the CDR3 DNA reads TGTGCCAGCAGCGCGACCTTGAACACTGAAGCTTTCTTT.

The chain recombines TRBV14 with TRBJ2-6; D gene ambiguous. V gave up 4 bases and J gave up 0 bases, with 19 bases separating them. Germline-derived CDR1 and CDR2 are SGHDN and FVKESK. This CDR3 region has 19 residues. CDR3 amino acids: CASSPGQARANSGANVLTF. CDR3 DNA sequence: TGTGCCAGCAGCCCCGGCCAGGCTCGGGCTAACTCTGGGGCCAACGTCCTGACTTTC.

The chain employs TRBV27 and TRBJ1-6; the match to TRBD1 covers 9 bases. Losses at the gene ends were 4 bases for V and 7 bases for J; bases not matched to a gene: 8. The CDR3 loop spans 16 amino acids. Per germline, CDR1 MNHEY and CDR2 SMNVEV (reference sequence). The CDR3 DNA reads TGTGCCAGCAGTTCGTCCGGGACAGGGAGGAATTCACCCCTCCACTTT. This translates into CASSSSGTGRNSPLHF.

The chain is built from TRBV30 and TRBJ2-1, with 8 bases lining up with TRBD1. With V trimmed by 3 bases and J by 10 bases, 17 bases remained unmatched. This CDR3 comprises 16 residues. Germline CDR1 and CDR2: GTSNPN and SVGIG (reference sequence). Here the CDR3 reads CAWRKPGTGGQGEQFF. The CDR3 DNA reads TGTGCCTGGAGAAAACCCGGGACAGGTGGGCAAGGGGAGCAGTTCTTC.

The rearrangement joins TRBV30 to TRBJ2-2; the match to TRBD1 covers 7 bases. The trim removed 3 bases at V and 4 bases at J, leaving 8 bases unmatched. This CDR3 comprises 15 residues. Germline values: CDR1 GTSNPN, CDR2 SVGIG (reference sequence). CDR3 sequence reads: CAWRLSGTVTGELFF. The CDR3 region has the DNA TGTGCCTGGAGGCTATCCGGGACAGTCACCGGGGAGCTGTTTTTT.

The chain couples TRBV23-1 to TRBJ1-5; a weak D match, TRBD1 (5 bases). TRBV23-1 is flagged as an ORF with uncertain function. The CDR3 has 16 residues. V lost 0 bases, J lost 7 bases, and 16 bases lay in between. CDR3 DNA: TGCGCCAGCAGTCAATCGCGACGGGGGGTGAACCAGCCCCAGCATTTT. Residues: CASSQSRRGVNQPQHF.

The chain recombines TRBV6-4 with TRBJ1-5, with D maybe TRBD1 (5 bases). The CDR3 runs to 15 residues. Looked up from germline, CDR1 is MRHNA and CDR2 is SNTAGT. Trimming pared 6 bases from V and 3 bases from J, leaving 15 bases between. In DNA, the CDR3 is TGTGCCAGCAGCAGTGGGGGTCGATACAATCAGCCCCAGCATTTT. This codes for CASSSGGRYNQPQHF.

The chain joins TRBV11-2 to TRBJ2-7; D call uncertain. V lost 7 bases and J lost 3, with 16 bases in between. Germline V gene sequence: CDR1 SGHAT, CDR2 FQNNGV. There are 14 residues in the CDR3. The CDR3 DNA reads as TGTGCCAGCACCCCCAGGTACCCACACTACGAGCAGTACTTC. It is translated as CASTPRYPHYEQYF.

This clone has just one count. V and J are TRBV7-8 and TRBJ2-5; D is possibly TRBD1 or TRBD2 (6 bases each). The CDR3 length is 13 residues. The V gene's germline CDR1 is SGHVS and CDR2 FQNEAQ. V was cut by 5 bases and J by 5 bases, with 12 bases left in between. The CDR3 is CASSTRRGETQYF. In nucleotides, the CDR3 is TGTGCCAGCAGCACCAGGAGGGGGGAGACCCAGTACTTC.

The chain couples TRBV19 to TRBJ2-5, with 10 bases aligning to TRBD1. Per germline, CDR1 LNHDA and CDR2 SQIVND (reference sequence). The CDR3 is made up of 16 amino acids. V trimming: 5 bases; J trimming: 7 bases; junction bases outside the gene matches: 13. For the CDR3, the DNA is TGTGCCAGTAGTGTGGGGACAGGGGCACGGGGGGGGACCCAGTACTTC. Its translation: CASSVGTGARGGTQYF. Variable domain in full (rest from reference TRBV19 and TRBJ2-5): DGGITQSPKYLFRKEGQNVTLSCEQNLNHDAMYWYRQDPGQGLRLIYYSQIVNDFQKGDIAEGYSVSREKKESFPLTVTSAQKNPTAFYLCASSVGTGARGGTQYFGPGTRLLVL.

This clone occurred once. The V gene is TRBV5-1, the J gene TRBJ2-7; D uncertain. Germline CDR1 reads SGHRS; CDR2 reads YFSETQ. The CDR3 runs to 13 residues. V was clipped by 2 bases and J by 7 bases, with 13 bases between them. As DNA, the CDR3 is TGCGCCAGCAGCTTAAACGGTCTCCAAGAGCAGTACTTC. Translating gives CASSLNGLQEQYF. Full variable domain (remainder filled in from reference TRBV5-1 and TRBJ2-7): KAGVTQTPRYLIKTRGQQVTLSCSPISGHRSVSWYQQTPGQGLQFLFEYFSETQRNKGNFPGRFSGRQFSNSRSEMNVSTLELGDSALYLCASSLNGLQEQYFGPGTRLTVT.

The CDR3 loop reads CASRDQSGGHLADTQYF. The CDR3 DNA reads as TGTGCCAGCAGAGATCAGAGCGGGGGCCACTTGGCAGATACGCAGTATTTT. The chain joins TRBV7-3 to TRBJ2-3, with 8 bases fitting TRBD2. J lost 4 bases, V lost 6 bases, and 15 bases had no gene match. This CDR3 contains 17 residues. Germline loops: CDR1 SGHTA, CDR2 FQGTGA.

The chain employs TRBV7-2 and TRBJ1-2, with D perhaps matching TRBD1 (5 bases). CDR1 and CDR2 from the germline V gene are SGHTA and FQGNSA. CDR3 length: 15 amino acids. Between the trimmed V and J ends, which lost 1 base and 5 bases, there was a span of 14 bases. In nucleotides, the CDR3 is TGTGCCAGCAGCTTAGTTGGCGGCTCAGGGTATGGCTACACCTTC. Encoded protein: CASSLVGGSGYGYTF.

This chain uses TRBV20-1 with TRBJ1-3; D gene uncertain. V dropped 5 bases and J dropped 8 bases, with 7 bases sitting between them. This CDR3 spans 10 amino acids. From germline, CDR1 is DFQATT and CDR2 SNEGSKA (reference sequence). CDR3 amino acids: CSAGGHTIYF. The CDR3, as DNA: TGCAGTGCTGGCGGGCACACCATATATTTT.

This chain's CDR3 is CASSKEVDVLAKNIQYF. CDR3 sequence (DNA): TGTGCCAGCAGCAAAGAGGTAGATGTCCTAGCCAAAAACATTCAGTACTTC. The gene calls are TRBV21-1 and TRBJ2-4. TRBV21-1 is deemed a pseudogene. The CDR3 covers 17 residues.

This clone showed up just a few times. The rearrangement joins TRBV4-3 to TRBJ1-6; D gene unclear. V lost 0 bases and J 11 bases, leaving 11 bases between the germline ends. Per the germline V gene, CDR1 is LGHNA and CDR2 is YSLEER. The CDR3 consists of 14 residues. CDR3 sequence (DNA): TGCGCCAGCAGCCAAGAATCTGCCCGAGCACCCCTCCACTTT. Amino acids: CASSQESARAPLHF.

The chain uses TRBV5-1 and TRBJ2-7; 7 bases are shared with TRBD1. Trimming at V came to 4 bases and at J to 7 bases, leaving 11 bases not matched to a gene. The germline CDR1 and CDR2 sequences are SGHRS and YFSETQ. The CDR3 totals 14 residues. In DNA, the CDR3 is TGCGCCAGCAGCGGTAGACAGGGAGAAAGGGAGCAGTACTTC. Protein sequence: CASSGRQGEREQYF.

The chain links TRBV7-9 to TRBJ1-2, with D perhaps TRBD1 (6 bases). Deletions cut 0 bases from V and 1 base from J, with 15 bases between. CDR1 and CDR2 (germline): SEHNR, FQNEAQ (reference sequence). This CDR3 contains 17 residues. CDR3 nucleotides: TGTGCCAGCAGCTTAGCTGGGACACTCGGCGGTAACTATGGCTACACCTTC. Translating it yields CASSLAGTLGGNYGYTF.

This sequence joins TRBV10-3 and TRBJ2-6, with D unclear. V shed 4 bases and J shed 4 bases, with 11 bases lying between them. The CDR3 runs 15 residues. Germline V lookup: CDR1 ENHRY, CDR2 SYGVKD. The CDR3 loop is CAISGSPWGANVLTF. In DNA form, the CDR3 reads TGTGCCATCAGTGGGTCGCCATGGGGGGCCAACGTCCTGACTTTC.

The rearrangement links TRBV4-3 to TRBJ1-1; unclear D gene. The V gene lost 4 bases and the J gene lost 1 base, with 10 bases spanning the gap. Germline V gene sequence: CDR1 LGHNA, CDR2 YSLEER. The CDR3 sequence is 14 residues long. CDR3 region: CASSLLGKNTEAFF. CDR3 nucleotides: TGCGCCAGCAGCCTCCTTGGGAAGAACACTGAAGCTTTCTTT.

This sequence joins TRBV6-5 and TRBJ1-2, with TRBD1 identical over 10 bases. CDR1 is MNHEY and CDR2 is SVGAGI in the germline V gene. The V gene end was trimmed by 6 bases and the J gene end by 6 bases; junction bases not matched to a gene: 7. The length of the CDR3 is 14 residues. CDR3 DNA: TGTGCCAGCAGCGCGGACAGGGGGTATCATGGCTACACCTTC. Its protein product is CASSADRGYHGYTF.

This chain links TRBV28 with TRBJ1-2, with unresolved D. Trimming left V 8 bases short and J 2 bases short, with 12 bases between. Germline-derived CDR1 and CDR2 are MDHEN and SYDVKM. The CDR3 length is 13 residues. The chain's CDR3 is CASLHGSNYGYTF. CDR3 bases: TGTGCCAGCCTTCATGGCAGCAACTATGGCTACACCTTC.

The chain uses TRBV19 and TRBJ2-3; 11 bases agree with TRBD2. With 6 bases clipped from V and 7 bases from J, the junction kept 6 bases outside the gene matches. This CDR3 has 14 amino acids. The germline V gene encodes CDR1 LNHDA and CDR2 SQIVND (reference sequence). The CDR3 is CASSLAGGQNTQYF. CDR3 nucleotide sequence: TGTGCCAGTAGCTTAGCGGGGGGGCAAAATACGCAGTATTTT.

Written as DNA, the CDR3 is TGTGCCAGCAGCTTACCGGGACAAAGGATCCCCAATCAGCCCCAGCATTTT. Translated: CASSLPGQRIPNQPQHF. The genes are TRBV7-9 and TRBJ1-5, with a weak D call TRBD1 (6 bases). Trimming cost V 2 bases and J 3 bases, with 17 bases left between them. Per the germline V gene, CDR1 is SEHNR and CDR2 is FQNEAQ (reference sequence). The CDR3 is 17 amino acids.

This clone was recorded a few times. This chain joins TRBV5-1 and TRBJ2-3; perhaps TRBD2 as D (7 bases). The CDR3 covers 15 residues. Deletions cut 0 bases from V and 3 bases from J, with 11 bases between. The germline gives CDR1 SGHRS, CDR2 YFSETQ. The CDR3 region has the DNA TGCGCCAGCAGCTTGGCCGGGGGGCTGACAGATACGCAGTATTTT. It codes for CASSLAGGLTDTQYF.